One and the same sample provided the 26 T cell receptor beta chains below, sequenced in a study of blood T cell repertoires in COVID-19. Assay used: immunoSEQ multiplex PCR; TCRdb lists only in-frame clones, some missing. The profile shows approximately 430,000 clones, just over 85% of them singletons. What was sequenced was peripheral blood. The origin of the receptors is a woman between 25 and 40 years old with active or convalescent COVID-19.

The CDR3 DNA sequence: TGTGCCAGCAGCCAACCGGGACAGGGACATACGCAGTATTTT. This codes for CASSQPGQGHTQYF. The genes are TRBV3-1 (or the pseudogene TRBV3-2) and TRBJ2-3; 9 bases are shared with TRBD1. Per germline, CDR1 LGHDT and CDR2 YNNKEL (reference sequence). V was pared by 2 bases and J by 7 bases, with 4 bases of the junction left unmatched. The CDR3 extends over 14 amino acids.

The chain joins TRBV20-1 to TRBJ1-1; D is unclear. Trimming stripped 2 bases from V and 8 bases from J, with 9 bases between. The germline V gene encodes CDR1 DFQATT and CDR2 SNEGSKA (reference sequence). The CDR3 sequence is 11 residues long. CDR3 loop: CSARLGGEAFF. The CDR3 nucleotides read TGCAGTGCTAGACTTGGAGGGGAAGCTTTCTTT.

J is TRBJ2-1 and V is TRBV6-5; 9 bases are shared with TRBD1. The germline CDR1 and CDR2 sequences are MNHEY and SVGAGI. The length of the CDR3 is 14 residues. Unmatched junction bases numbered 9, after V lost 8 bases and J lost 7 bases. The CDR3 DNA is TGTGCCAGCGGAGGGGACAGGGTCTTGAATGAGCAGTTCTTC. Translation gives CASGGDRVLNEQFF.

As to this clone: The germline gene is not matched at one end of the junction; a read error may be the cause. CDR3 coding DNA: TGCAGTGCTAGTCGTTTTGAGGCGGGGGGGCCTCCAATCTTC. Protein: CSASRFEAGGPPIF. The chain joins TRBV20-1 to TRBJ2-1, with 9 positions matching TRBD2. This CDR3 is built from 14 residues. The germline V gene has CDR1 DFQATT and CDR2 SNEGSKA (reference sequence).

V usage is TRBV29-1 and J usage is TRBJ1-3; D gene uncertain. V was cut by 4 bases and J by 0 bases, with 10 bases left in between. Germline V CDR1 and CDR2: SQVTM, ANQGSEA. The length of the CDR3 is 14 residues. CDR3 bases: TGCAGCGTTGTAGATCCCAACTCTGGAAACACCATATATTTT. Its translation: CSVVDPNSGNTIYF.

This chain uses TRBV27 with TRBJ2-7; 9 bases are shared with TRBD2. The CDR3 runs 16 residues. CDR1 is MNHEY and CDR2 is SMNVEV in the germline V gene (reference sequence). V dropped 6 bases and J dropped 7; count of bases not matched to a gene: 16. CDR3 loop: CASRPPGAGGRWEQYF. DNA for the CDR3: TGTGCCAGCAGACCCCCTGGAGCGGGAGGAAGGTGGGAGCAGTACTTC.

J is TRBJ2-2 and V is TRBV5-1; a weak D match, TRBD1 (6 bases). Germline CDR1 SGHRS, CDR2 YFSETQ. The CDR3 is 15 residues long. Trimming pared 5 bases from V and 3 bases from J, leaving 14 bases between. The DNA of the CDR3 is TGCGCCAGCAGTCAGGGGCAGGGTCACACCGGGGAGCTGTTTTTT. This translates into CASSQGQGHTGELFF.

The J gene is TRBJ2-1, the V gene TRBV6-5, with 7 bases aligning to TRBD1. CDR3 length: 15 residues. The germline gives CDR1 MNHEY, CDR2 SVGAGI. The J segment lost 1 base and the V segment lost 5 bases, leaving 5 bases of the junction unmatched. CDR3 DNA: TGTGCCAGCAGTCGACAGGGATCGTCCTACAATGAGCAGTTCTTC. This gives the protein CASSRQGSSYNEQFF.

The V call is TRBV30, the J call TRBJ2-2; 10 bases map to TRBD1. There are 15 residues in the CDR3. The germline V gene encodes CDR1 GTSNPN and CDR2 SVGIG (reference sequence). The ends lost 3 bases at V and 6 bases at J; junction bases unmatched: 7. The chain's CDR3 is CAWRGQGVFAGELFF. The CDR3 DNA is TGTGCCTGGAGAGGACAGGGGGTATTTGCCGGGGAGCTGTTTTTT.

This clone came up a few times. This chain uses TRBV7-2 with TRBJ1-5, with 7 bases lining up with TRBD1. CDR3 size: 16 residues. The V gene end was trimmed by 3 bases and the J gene end by 2 bases; junction bases not matched to a gene: 7. The V gene's germline CDR1 is SGHTA and CDR2 FQGNSA. CDR3 nucleotide sequence: TGTGCCAGCAGCTTTTTCCAGGGGGGAGGCAATCAGCCCCAGCATTTT. Protein sequence: CASSFFQGGGNQPQHF.

The chain is built from TRBV9 and TRBJ2-7; tentatively, D is TRBD1 (5 bases). The CDR3 spans 15 residues. The germline V gene encodes CDR1 SGDLS and CDR2 YYNGEE. V lost 0 bases and J 7 bases, leaving 17 bases between the germline ends. The CDR3 sequence is CASSVGQGEFPEQYF. The CDR3 DNA sequence: TGTGCCAGCAGCGTAGGGCAGGGCGAATTCCCTGAGCAGTACTTC. The variable domain in full, completed from reference TRBV9 and TRBJ2-7, reads DSGVTQTPKHLITATGQRVTLRCSPRSGDLSVYWYQQSLDQGLQFLIQYYNGEERAKGNILERFSAQQFPDLHSELNLSSLELGDSALYFCASSVGQGEFPEQYFGPGTRLTVT.

J is TRBJ2-1 and V is TRBV11-2, with 8 bases lining up with TRBD2. Germline-derived CDR1 and CDR2 are SGHAT and FQNNGV. CDR3 size: 15 residues. Losses at the gene ends were 5 bases for V and 6 bases for J; bases not matched to a gene: 9. CDR3 protein: CASSNPSGRANEQFF. The CDR3 coding sequence is TGTGCCAGCAGCAACCCGAGCGGGAGAGCCAATGAGCAGTTCTTC.

V usage is TRBV19 and J usage is TRBJ2-7, with 9 bases matching TRBD2. J lost 6 bases, V lost 1 base, and 13 bases had no gene match. This CDR3 is 17 amino acids long. Germline lookup yields CDR1 LNHDA and CDR2 SQIVND (reference sequence). CDR3 DNA: TGTGCCAGTAGTATAGGGCACCAGGTAGCGGGAGTAGGCGAGCAGTACTTC. Translated: CASSIGHQVAGVGEQYF.

The chain has TRBV6-2 or TRBV6-3 and TRBJ2-1; 11 nucleotides match TRBD2. V lost 2 bases to trimming and J lost 5 bases; unmatched junction nucleotides: 2. Germline loops: CDR1 MNHEY, CDR2 SVGEGT. The CDR3 runs 15 residues. The CDR3 protein is CASSYGTSGNNEQFF. In DNA form, the CDR3 reads TGTGCCAGCAGTTACGGGACTAGCGGAAACAATGAGCAGTTCTTC.

This chain joins TRBV6-5 and TRBJ2-2, with TRBD2 matching 10 bases. Germline CDR1 is MNHEY and CDR2 is SVGAGI. The V segment lost 8 bases and the J segment 3 bases; nucleotides outside the gene matches: 6. This CDR3 comprises 15 residues. CDR3: CASVTAGGHTGELFF. CDR3 coding DNA: TGTGCCAGCGTAACAGCGGGGGGGCACACCGGGGAGCTGTTTTTT.

This clone was seen just once. The rearrangement joins TRBV29-1 to TRBJ2-3; 8 nucleotides agree with TRBD2. The CDR3 sequence is 15 residues long. V shed 4 bases and J 0 bases; nucleotides not matched to a gene: 6. Germline CDR1 SQVTM, CDR2 ANQGSEA. CDR3 sequence: CSVGGSGDSTDTQYF. CDR3 bases: TGCAGCGTTGGGGGTAGCGGGGATAGCACAGATACGCAGTATTTT.

The V call is TRBV5-1, the J call TRBJ1-2; possible D gene TRBD1, 5 bases. Germline CDR1 reads SGHRS; CDR2 reads YFSETQ. CDR3 length equals 15 residues. The V end was cut by 7 bases, the J end by 2 bases, with 18 bases between. CDR3 sequence (DNA): TGCGCCAGCGCAGTTGACAGAACAACAAACTATGGCTACACCTTC. It encodes CASAVDRTTNYGYTF.

This clone was seen more than once but under ten times. V gene TRBV5-1 combines with J gene TRBJ2-1; 11 bases are a match to TRBD2. Per germline, CDR1 SGHRS and CDR2 YFSETQ. Trimming at V came to 5 bases and at J to 9 bases, leaving 10 bases not matched to a gene. The CDR3 is made up of 15 amino acids. The CDR3 bases are TGCGCCAGCAGTCTCACTAGCGGGAGCGTCGGTGAGCAGTTCTTC. Translation: CASSLTSGSVGEQFF.

V and J are TRBV18 and TRBJ2-3; 11 bases match TRBD1. CDR1 is KGHSH and CDR2 is LQKENI in the germline V gene. J gave up 4 bases and V 1 base, and 1 base lay outside the gene matches. The CDR3 contains 15 residues. Here the CDR3 DNA reads TGTGCCAGCTCACCACGGACAGGGGGCCCAGATACGCAGTATTTT. This sequence encodes CASSPRTGGPDTQYF.

The chain joins TRBV3-1 (or the pseudogene TRBV3-2) to TRBJ2-7, with D possibly being TRBD2 (5 bases). The CDR3 is 14 amino acids. Trimming pared 2 bases from V and 5 bases from J, leaving 13 bases between. The germline V gene has CDR1 LGHDT and CDR2 YNNKEL (reference sequence). Written as DNA, the CDR3 is TGTGCCAGCAGCCAACGGGGATTCGACGACGAGCAGTACTTC. Amino acid sequence: CASSQRGFDDEQYF.

The chain combines TRBV12-5 with TRBJ2-1, with D perhaps matching TRBD2 (7 bases). The CDR3 is made up of 12 amino acids. Per the germline V gene, CDR1 is LGHNT and CDR2 is FRNRAP. Trimming removed 5 bases at V and 15 bases at J, with 17 bases between. CDR3 sequence: CASGPLEGGMFF. CDR3 nucleotide sequence: TGTGCTAGTGGTCCTCTTGAGGGGGGGATGTTCTTC. Full variable domain (outside the CDR3, taken from reference TRBV12-5 and TRBJ2-1): DARVTQTPRHKVTEMGQEVTMRCQPILGHNTVFWYRQTMMQGLELLAYFRNRAPLDDSGMPKDRFSAEMPDATLATLKIQPSEPRDSAVYFCASGPLEGGMFFGPGTRLTVL.

This clone has only a few counts. The rearrangement joins TRBV19 to TRBJ1-3; weak D call: TRBD1 (5 bases). In germline, CDR1 is LNHDA, CDR2 SQIVND (reference sequence). V was pared by 3 bases and J by 0 bases, with 9 bases between. This CDR3 is 15 amino acids long. The CDR3 DNA follows: TGTGCCAGTAGTATCGACGACAGCTCTGGAAACACCATATATTTT. Translating it yields CASSIDDSSGNTIYF.

V gene TRBV7-9 combines with J gene TRBJ2-5, with D unresolved. CDR3 length: 11 amino acids. CDR1 and CDR2 (germline): SEHNR, FQNEAQ (reference sequence). Trimming took off 5 bases at V and 2 bases at J, with 3 bases between the two ends. The CDR3 bases are TGTGCCAGCAGCCTACAAGAGACCCAGTACTTC. The encoded protein is CASSLQETQYF.

This chain links TRBV10-1 with TRBJ1-1, with D uncertain. Per germline, CDR1 WNHNN and CDR2 SYGVQD (reference sequence). V lost 3 bases, J lost 1 base, and 15 bases lay in between. The CDR3 loop spans 16 amino acids. This CDR3 reads CASSDSGPIGNTEAFF. CDR3 bases: TGCGCCAGCAGTGACAGTGGTCCAATTGGGAACACTGAAGCTTTCTTT.

This sequence joins TRBV18 and TRBJ2-7, with a tentative D call TRBD2 (5 bases). V was cut by 0 bases and J by 3 bases, with 9 bases left in between. In germline, CDR1 is KGHSH, CDR2 LQKENI. The CDR3 has 14 amino acids. The CDR3 spells CASSPPRGNYEQYF. In DNA, the CDR3 is TGTGCCAGCTCACCACCCCGGGGAAACTACGAGCAGTACTTC.

The count of this clone is one. V usage is TRBV30 and J usage is TRBJ1-2; possible D gene TRBD1, 5 bases. CDR3 length equals 14 residues. Germline loops: CDR1 GTSNPN, CDR2 SVGIG (reference sequence). The V gene lost 8 bases and the J gene lost 4 bases, with 20 bases spanning the gap. CDR3 nucleotides: TGTGCCACACCGAACCCTCAGGGTAGCTATGGCTACACCTTC. This gives the protein CATPNPQGSYGYTF. The full variable domain, its missing parts supplied by reference TRBV30 and TRBJ1-2, is SQTIHQWPATLVQPVGSPLSLECTVEGTSNPNLYWYRQAAGRGLQLLFYSVGIGQISSEVPQNLSASRPQDRQFILSSKKLLLSDSGFYLCATPNPQGSYGYTFGSGTRLTVV.